The present T cell receptor (beta chain) was sequenced within a study of CD8 T cells in Susac syndrome. With regard to this clonotype: The antigen remains undetermined.

The V and J ends lost 2 bases and 1 base, in that order; junction bases with no gene match: 4. The CDR3 runs to 14 residues. Germline V gene sequence: CDR1 DFQATT, CDR2 SNEGSKA (reference sequence). The T cells that were sequenced for TCR beta were CD8+ and CD4+ cells from blood. It was with random hexamers that roughly 0.5 to 1 ug RNA was reverse transcribed. Multiplex PCR with immunoSEQ amplified the TCR beta CDR3 across 54 Vbeta and 13 Jbeta. A single record per CDR3 protein comes from TCRdb applying MiXCR to the immunoSEQ multiplex PCR reads. This table holds 210,000 or so distinct CDR3 sequences, 85% to 95% found once. Study-level points and caveats: There was no clonal expansion in the CD4+ T cell repertoires of Susac syndrome.

J is TRBJ2-5 and V is TRBV20-1; 7 nucleotides agree with TRBD1. Sequencing was carried out using CD4+ T cells from PBMCs. This receptor was taken from a human donor with Susac syndrome. In DNA, the CDR3 is TGCAGTGCTAGAAGGGGACAGAGCCAAGAGACCCAGTACTTC. It codes for CSARRGQSQETQYF.